One sample yielded the 7 T cell receptor beta chains listed below, sequenced in a study of cytomegalovirus exposure and HLA in healthy donors. PCR employed 60 Vbeta and 13 Jbeta primers. Produced via immunoSEQ multiplex PCR; TCRdb's table is partial and in-frame only. The table lists roughly 240,000 clones, about four fifths of them singletons. The sample was PBMCs. Receptors were obtained from a woman aged 35 to 49 in good health and CMV-seropositive.

This chain links TRBV29-1 with TRBJ2-5; unclear D gene. The CDR3 loop spans 12 amino acids. Germline V lookup: CDR1 SQVTM, CDR2 ANQGSEA. V was cut by 1 base and J by 4 bases, with 7 bases left in between. The CDR3 coding sequence is TGCAGCGTTGAAGTCCTCGGAGAGACCCAGTACTTC. Translating gives CSVEVLGETQYF.

The CDR3 DNA follows: TGTGCCAGCAGTGAATTTGGAGCTTATAATTCACCCCTCCACTTT. Amino acid sequence: CASSEFGAYNSPLHF. This sequence joins TRBV25-1 and TRBJ1-6; D gene unclear. Germline-derived CDR1 and CDR2 are MGHDK and SYGVNS. This CDR3 is built from 15 residues. The V end was cut by 1 base, the J end by 4 bases, with 8 bases between.

This clone has just one count. This rearrangement joins TRBV7-2 to TRBJ1-4, with TRBD1 as a possible D gene (5 bases). CDR1 is SGHTA and CDR2 is FQGNSA in the germline V gene. The CDR3 is made up of 19 amino acids. The V and J ends lost 0 bases and 5 bases respectively, with 22 bases between them. The CDR3 DNA reads as TGTGCCAGCAGCTTAGCAGGGGCGCCAAGGGCGGCGGAAAATGAAAAACTGTTTTTT. This codes for CASSLAGAPRAAENEKLFF.

This CDR3 is CASSSRGQNTEAFF. CDR3 sequence (DNA): TGTGCCAGCAGCTCCAGGGGGCAGAACACTGAAGCTTTCTTT. V usage is TRBV7-9 and J usage is TRBJ1-1; 8 bases agree with TRBD1. This CDR3 has 14 residues. CDR1 and CDR2 (germline): SEHNR, FQNEAQ (reference sequence). V dropped 4 bases and J dropped 1; count of bases not matched to a gene: 2.

The chain employs TRBV7-8 and TRBJ1-2; D possibly corresponds to TRBD1 (6 bases). The V end was cut by 4 bases, the J end by 4 bases, with 19 bases between. CDR1 and CDR2 (germline): SGHVS, FQNEAQ. The CDR3 is made up of 16 amino acids. CDR3 nucleotides: TGTGCCAGCAGCTCCAAGCAGGGGAATAGTGGCTATGGCTACACCTTC. It codes for CASSSKQGNSGYGYTF.

The chain has TRBV7-8 and TRBJ2-7; TRBD1 matches at 11 bases. V was pared by 3 bases and J by 4 bases, with 5 bases of the junction left unmatched. Germline-derived CDR1 and CDR2 are SGHVS and FQNEAQ. CDR3 length: 15 residues. CDR3 sequence reads: CASSLDRGRGYEQYF. The CDR3 DNA reads TGTGCCAGCAGCTTGGACAGGGGGCGTGGATACGAGCAGTACTTC. Complete variable domain (other parts from reference TRBV7-8 and TRBJ2-7): GAGVSQSPRYKVAKRGQDVALRCDPISGHVSLFWYQQALGQGPEFLTYFQNEAQLDKSGLPSDRFFAERPEGSVSTLKIQRTQQEDSAVYLCASSLDRGRGYEQYFGPGTRLTVT.

CDR3 nucleotide sequence: TGTGCCAGCAGCTTGTCCGGACTAGCGGGCCTCTACGAGCAGTACTTC. Translation: CASSLSGLAGLYEQYF. The genes are TRBV5-6 and TRBJ2-5; 11 bases are shared with TRBD2. Near its end, the DNA agrees better with TRBJ2-7, so the J call may be wrong. Per the germline V gene, CDR1 is SGHDT and CDR2 is YYEEEE. This CDR3 region has 16 residues.